These 14 T cell receptor beta chains were all obtained from the same sample, sequenced in a study of T cell responses to AZD1222 COVID-19 vaccine. Sequenced by immunoSEQ multiplex PCR; TCRdb stores in-frame clones only, minus some. The table records 100,000 to 150,000 clones, roughly 90% of them present only once. The sequences come from peripheral blood, collected 28 days after the second AZD1222 dose. Source of these receptors: an adult who received the AZD1222 COVID-19 vaccine.

The V call is TRBV4-2, the J call TRBJ1-2, with no clear D. Germline loops: CDR1 LGHNA, CDR2 YNFKEQ. The CDR3 has 15 amino acids. The V end was cut by 0 bases, the J end by 5 bases, with 13 bases between. The CDR3 nucleotides are TGTGCCAGCAGCCAAGATTTACCGGATAGATATGGCTACACCTTC. As protein: CASSQDLPDRYGYTF.

This chain links TRBV29-1 with TRBJ1-2; D gene uncertain. Trimming removed 2 bases from V and 7 bases from J, with 2 bases in between. In germline, CDR1 is SQVTM, CDR2 ANQGSEA. This CDR3 region has 9 residues. CDR3 DNA sequence: TGCAGCGTTGAACTTGGCTACACCTTC. It specifies CSVELGYTF.

The rearrangement uses TRBV21-1 and TRBJ1-6. TRBV21-1 is noted as a pseudogene. This CDR3 spans 14 amino acids. CDR3 residues: CASSNFSYNSPLHF. The CDR3 DNA follows: TGTGCCAGCAGCAATTTTTCCTATAATTCACCCCTCCACTTT.

V usage is TRBV6-5 and J usage is TRBJ1-6; 7 bases fit TRBD1. From germline, CDR1 is MNHEY and CDR2 SVGAGI. The trim removed 6 bases at V and 8 bases at J, leaving 4 bases unmatched. This CDR3 is built from 13 residues. CDR3 sequence reads: CASSPQGYSPLHF. The CDR3 DNA sequence: TGTGCCAGCAGCCCACAGGGGTATTCACCCCTCCACTTT.

The rearrangement joins TRBV28 to TRBJ1-1; 8 bases are a match to TRBD1. V dropped 7 bases and J dropped 1; count of bases not matched to a gene: 8. CDR1 is MDHEN, CDR2 SYDVKM, per germline. The CDR3 runs to 15 residues. The CDR3 bases are TGTGCCAGCAATTCAGGGGGCGCGGGGAACACTGAAGCTTTCTTT. Its protein is CASNSGGAGNTEAFF.

The V and J genes are TRBV18 and TRBJ1-5; D is possibly TRBD1 (5 bases). V dropped 6 bases and J dropped 3 bases, with 15 bases sitting between them. Germline V gives CDR1 KGHSH, CDR2 LQKENI. This CDR3 contains 15 residues. The CDR3 DNA sequence: TGTGCCAGCTCTCAATCTGGGGGGGACAATCAGCCCCAGCATTTT. Translated: CASSQSGGDNQPQHF.

This chain uses TRBV5-1 with TRBJ2-7; D may match TRBD1 or TRBD2 (5 bases each). CDR3 length: 14 residues. V lost 3 bases and J lost 5, with 15 bases in between. CDR1 SGHRS and CDR2 YFSETQ come from the germline V gene. CDR3 residues: CASSWGPLIDEQYF. DNA of the CDR3: TGCGCCAGCAGCTGGGGACCGTTGATAGACGAGCAGTACTTC.

Here the CDR3 reads CASSVMARENEQFF. The DNA of the CDR3 is TGTGCCAGCAGCGTGATGGCCAGGGAGAATGAGCAGTTCTTC. The chain recombines TRBV9 with TRBJ2-1, with D perhaps TRBD1 or TRBD2 (5 bases each). Germline V lookup: CDR1 SGDLS, CDR2 YYNGEE. V lost 2 bases and J 7 bases, leaving 13 bases between the germline ends. CDR3 length: 14 amino acids.

V usage is TRBV7-9 and J usage is TRBJ2-3, with no clear D. Germline loops: CDR1 SEHNR, CDR2 FQNEAQ (reference sequence). V was clipped by 4 bases and J by 0 bases, with 5 bases between them. The CDR3 runs 13 residues. CDR3 loop: CASSSSSTDTQYF. For the CDR3, the DNA is TGTGCCAGCAGCTCAAGTAGCACAGATACGCAGTATTTT.

The gene calls are TRBV3-1 (or the pseudogene TRBV3-2) and TRBJ1-1; a possible D gene is TRBD1 (6 bases). The V and J ends lost 6 bases and 1 base respectively, with 24 bases between them. This CDR3 is 18 amino acids long. The germline V gene encodes CDR1 LGHDT and CDR2 YNNKEL (reference sequence). The CDR3 reads CASRNGGIWTDQNTEAFF. In DNA, the CDR3 is TGTGCCAGCAGAAACGGCGGAATATGGACAGACCAGAACACTGAAGCTTTCTTT.

This chain links TRBV7-8 with TRBJ1-2; D is possibly TRBD1 (5 bases). There are 13 residues in the CDR3. Germline CDR1 is SGHVS and CDR2 is FQNEAQ. Trimming stripped 5 bases from V and 8 bases from J, with 15 bases between. The CDR3 nucleotides read TGTGCCAGCAGCCCTTACCGGGGCGGAGGCTACACCTTC. It codes for CASSPYRGGGYTF.

This chain links TRBV7-6 with TRBJ2-7; TRBD1 might be the D (6 bases). Trimming shortened V by 3 bases and J by 3 bases, and 18 bases separated the two germline ends. This CDR3 has 16 residues. Germline lookup yields CDR1 SGHVS and CDR2 FNYEAQ. This CDR3 is CASSLNSGTTFYEQYF. The CDR3 nucleotides read TGTGCCAGCAGCTTGAACTCCGGGACAACTTTCTACGAGCAGTACTTC. The full variable domain, with the rest looked up from reference TRBV7-6 and TRBJ2-7, is GAGVSQSPRYKVTKRGQDVALRCDPISGHVSLYWYRQALGQGPEFLTYFNYEAQQDKSGLPNDRFSAERPEGSISTLTIQRTEQRDSAMYRCASSLNSGTTFYEQYFGPGTRLTVT.

The chain recombines TRBV6-5 with TRBJ1-4; 11 nucleotides align to TRBD1. This CDR3 is built from 15 residues. J lost 7 bases, V lost 2 bases, and 3 bases had no gene match. Germline-derived CDR1 and CDR2 are MNHEY and SVGAGI. The CDR3 here is CASSYTGTGGEKLFF. In nucleotides, the CDR3 is TGTGCCAGCAGTTACACCGGGACAGGGGGTGAAAAACTGTTTTTT.

This chain connects TRBV25-1 to TRBJ2-1; the D gene is possibly TRBD2 (6 bases). There are 13 residues in the CDR3. Germline values: CDR1 MGHDK, CDR2 SYGVNS. V was trimmed by 1 base and J by 5 bases, leaving 6 bases between them. The CDR3 protein is CASSEWGDNEQFF. Written as DNA, the CDR3 is TGTGCCAGCAGTGAATGGGGGGACAATGAGCAGTTCTTC.